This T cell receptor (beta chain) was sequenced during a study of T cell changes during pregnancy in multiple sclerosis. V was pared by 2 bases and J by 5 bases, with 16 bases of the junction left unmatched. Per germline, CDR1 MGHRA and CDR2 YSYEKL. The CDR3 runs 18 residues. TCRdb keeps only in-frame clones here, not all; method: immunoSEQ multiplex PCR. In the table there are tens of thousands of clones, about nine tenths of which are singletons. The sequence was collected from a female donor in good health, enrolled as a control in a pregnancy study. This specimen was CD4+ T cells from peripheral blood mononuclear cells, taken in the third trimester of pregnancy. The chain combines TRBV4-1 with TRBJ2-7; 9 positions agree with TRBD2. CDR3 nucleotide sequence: TGCGCCAGCAGCCAACCCGTTAAACGAGCGGGAGGTTACAACGAGCAGTACTTC. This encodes CASSQPVKRAGGYNEQYF.